This T cell receptor (beta chain) emerged from a study of tumor-infiltrating lymphocytes in localized non-small cell lung cancer (dated by TCRdb to the early 2020s). In terms of the full investigation: Several histologies were represented in the cohort, which also included both smokers and never-smokers as well as patients whose samples were collected after neoadjuvant chemotherapy. Resected tumor tissue and uninvolved lung tissue described as non-adjacent to the tumor were contributed by each patient, with both tissues obtained from the same patient. Alongside flow cytometry, multiplex immunofluorescence, RNA-seq, exome sequencing and proteomics, TCR sequencing was applied to the same patients as one of several integrated assays. In total, the ICON cohort was made up of some 160 surgical patients who had localized non-small cell lung cancer and whose tumors were resected. A total of 55 or so patients were included in the paired tumor versus uninvolved lung comparison of immunoSEQ T-cell fraction.

The T-cell fraction in tumor and uninvolved lung tissue was provided by TCR sequencing with the immunoSEQ assay. Regarding the original processing steps: For survival analysis, patients were divided into high (upper tertile) and low (lower two tertiles) T-cell fraction groups, which were compared by log-rank test. A signed-rank test was used to test differences in T-cell fraction between paired tumor and uninvolved lung samples. The table comes from immuneACCESS by way of TCRdb, which keeps in-frame sequences with V and J called. Part of the clones is missing from these tables; in studies checked, under half for an unresolved V gene and the rest for unknown reasons. The DNA gave D and trimming, while V, J and clone size come from that table. The sample table records 15,000 or so clones; around 41% of these occur just once. The ten largest clones capture around 17% of the sample. Enrollment in ICON was initiated in 2016, and the last patient was enrolled in 2018. In a subcohort of approximately 78 patients, fresh tumor and matched uninvolved tissue were collected for in-depth immune analyses, with TCR sequencing among those analyses. No cell sorting was done, and TCR sequencing was instead run on DNA isolated from bulk tissue.

The CDR3 contains 14 residues, cysteine and phenylalanine counted. Only CDR3 DNA is held: 42 bases, read in frame from base 1. V is reduced by 5 bases and J by 7 bases, leaving a spacing of 15 bases between them. Taken from the germline V gene (reference sequence), the CDR1 and CDR2 loops are MNHEY and SMNVEV. Study-level results and caveats: Because assay coverage varied across patients depending on available tissue quantity, TCR sequencing was performed for only a subset of the cohort. Because different pieces of the same tissue were used for different assays, technical variation could not be separated from intratumor heterogeneity. No association of tumor T-cell fraction from TCR sequencing with recurrence-free survival was found (p = 0.61). TCR-derived T-cell fraction did not differ between the flow cytometry-defined immunotypes IM1 (good prognosis) and IM2 (poor prognosis). TCRbeta sequencing supported higher T cell infiltration in tumors than in uninvolved lung tissue, consistent with immunofluorescence CD3 counts.

This clone is regarded as medium-sized (0.01 to 0.1%). Its antigen remains undetermined. No base quality values were provided; no much bigger clone lies one nucleotide off. Sequencing was performed on lung tumor tissue. The sequence links TRBV27 to TRBJ2-1, with no D gene named confidently. The receptor's source is a human donor with non-small cell lung cancer. The encoded CDR3 is CASSAVTAGNEQFF. The nucleotide sequence is TGTGCCAGCAGTGCAGTCACGGCTGGGAATGAGCAGTTCTTC.